Sequencing of this TCR beta chain was carried out in a study of graft-versus-host responses after intestinal transplantation. The repertoire was sequenced with immunoSEQ multiplex PCR; TCRdb's copy has only in-frame clones and lacks some. The data contain 45,000 or so clones, 91% of them singletons. The germline V gene encodes CDR1 LGHNA and CDR2 YSLEER. The germline V and J ends were trimmed by 0 bases and 4 bases, with 10 bases remaining between them. The CDR3 is made up of 15 amino acids. The chain joins TRBV4-3 to TRBJ1-5, with D unclear. This TCR was recovered from a human patient who received an intestinal transplant, so some T cells may come from the graft donor. The material was PBMCs, obtained 524 days after transplant. The CDR3 loop is CASSQDRGRNQPQHF. The CDR3 coding sequence is TGCGCCAGCAGCCAAGATAGAGGTAGGAATCAGCCCCAGCATTTT.